The 21 T cell receptor beta chains in this list originate from one sample, sequenced in a study (dated by TCRdb to 2014 to 2015). Libraries came from 5' RACE. The instrument given in TCRdb is Illumina MiSeq. TCRdb took the public reads, trimmed them with fastp at Q25, ran MiXCR for clone calling and kept in-frame beta chains. All rows with the same CDR3 protein become a single entry with the most common DNA and genes. The sample table records about 5,900 distinct CDR3 sequences; 69% of these occur just once. Around 3.8% of the sample is taken by the ten largest. The sample was memory CD4+ T cells sorted from a lymph node. Taken with the paper, the label for cell subset or site translates to: memory CD4+ T cells, CD4+CD45RO+CD25-. These receptors came from a female donor with breast cancer.

This chain connects TRBV2 to TRBJ1-1; tentatively, D is TRBD1 (5 bases). CDR1 is SNHLY, CDR2 FYNNEI, per germline. V lost 5 bases to trimming and J lost 5 bases, with 12 bases between them. This CDR3 has 13 residues. DNA of the CDR3: TGTGCCAGCAGTCAAGGGGAAAATACTGAAGCTTTCTTT. Translating it yields CASSQGENTEAFF.

A few counts support this clonotype. The genes are TRBV12-3 or TRBV12-4 and TRBJ1-1, with D possibly being TRBD1 (5 bases). The V end lost 1 base, the J end lost 1 base, and 13 bases lay between the germline ends. CDR3 length equals 16 residues. The CDR3 DNA is TGTGCCAGCAGTTTAGGCACCGGGACGGGGAACACTGAAGCTTTCTTT. Protein sequence: CASSLGTGTGNTEAFF.

The chain is built from TRBV4-1 and TRBJ2-7, with 14 nucleotides matching TRBD2. This CDR3 is 15 amino acids long. Germline V lookup: CDR1 MGHRA, CDR2 YSYEKL. After removal of 0 bases from V and 6 bases from J, the junction contained 1 base not matched to a gene. DNA of the CDR3: TGCGCCAGCAGCCAAGAGGGACTAGCGGGAGCCGAGCAGTACTTC. As protein: CASSQEGLAGAEQYF.

The rearrangement uses TRBV7-2 and TRBJ2-5, with D possibly matching TRBD2 (6 bases). CDR1 is SGHTA, CDR2 FQGNSA, per germline. Deletions cut 6 bases from V and 4 bases from J, with 24 bases between. The CDR3 is 17 residues long. Here the CDR3 DNA reads TGTGCCAGCAGGAAAAGGCTGGCAGGGAGGAGGGGAGAGACCCAGTACTTC. Translation: CASRKRLAGRRGETQYF.

V and J are TRBV28 and TRBJ2-3; 10 positions match TRBD2. Per germline, CDR1 MDHEN and CDR2 SYDVKM. The CDR3 runs to 16 residues. With 2 bases clipped from V and 8 bases from J, the junction kept 10 bases outside the gene matches. The chain's CDR3 is CASSLPGLALEGTQYF. The CDR3 region has the DNA TGTGCCAGCAGTTTACCGGGACTAGCGTTAGAGGGTACGCAGTATTTT.

This clonotype was seen a handful of times. This chain connects TRBV29-1 to TRBJ2-5; D possibly corresponds to TRBD2 (6 bases). From germline, CDR1 is SQVTM and CDR2 ANQGSEA. The CDR3 is 13 residues long. Between the trimmed V and J ends, which lost 6 bases and 4 bases, there was a span of 15 bases. DNA for the CDR3: TGCAGCGTCCTTAGGGCGGGGCGAGAGACCCAGTACTTC. Translating it yields CSVLRAGRETQYF.

In the case of this clonotype: This clone may be a read error of a much larger clone one base away. The conserved phenylalanine or tryptophan is not found at the CDR3 terminus, so this likely reflects a read error. The J gene is TRBJ1-2, the V gene TRBV7-2; possible D gene TRBD1, 5 bases. Per germline, CDR1 SGHTA and CDR2 FQGNSA. Trimming removed 5 bases at V and 4 bases at J, with 11 bases between. The CDR3 has 13 residues. In nucleotides, the CDR3 is TGTGCCAGCAGCACGGACACATCCTATGGCTACACCCTC. As protein: CASSTDTSYGYTL.

The chain links TRBV10-3 to TRBJ2-7; 8 bases line up with TRBD2. The germline gives CDR1 ENHRY, CDR2 SYGVKD. The J segment lost 3 bases and the V segment lost 1 base, leaving 5 bases of the junction unmatched. The CDR3 is 15 residues long. As DNA, the CDR3 is TGTGCCATCAGTGAGTTTAAGCGGGAGTTCTACGAGCAGTACTTC. Protein product: CAISEFKREFYEQYF.

The chain employs TRBV2 and TRBJ2-3, with TRBD2 matching over 7 bases. The CDR3 length is 16 residues. V lost 2 bases, J lost 6 bases, and 11 bases stayed unmatched. The germline CDR1 and CDR2 sequences are SNHLY and FYNNEI. The CDR3 nucleotides read TGTGCCAGCAGTGAACCGGGACTAACTTCACGGGATACGCAGTATTTT. It translates to CASSEPGLTSRDTQYF.

This chain links TRBV6-1 with TRBJ1-6, with D uncertain. The CDR3 sequence is 13 residues long. Germline V gene lookup returns CDR1 MNHNS and CDR2 SASEGT. Trimming shortened V by 1 base and J by 11 bases, and 9 bases separated the two germline ends. This CDR3 reads CASSEGADPPLHF. The CDR3 nucleotides read TGTGCCAGCAGTGAAGGGGCGGATCCACCCCTCCACTTT.

The V gene is TRBV7-6, the J gene TRBJ2-1; no definite D call. Trimming removed 2 bases at V and 1 base at J, with 12 bases between. CDR3 length: 16 residues. Germline CDR1 is SGHVS and CDR2 is FNYEAQ. The CDR3 is CASSLWPTGSYNEQFF. The CDR3 DNA reads TGTGCCAGCAGCTTATGGCCCACGGGTTCCTACAATGAGCAGTTCTTC.

This clonotype occurred a few times. The chain couples TRBV10-3 to TRBJ1-3; no reliable D call. This CDR3 is 16 amino acids long. The germline V and J ends were trimmed by 1 base and 0 bases, with 10 bases remaining between them. The germline V gene has CDR1 ENHRY and CDR2 SYGVKD. CDR3 amino acids: CAISEFQGPSGNTIYF. The CDR3 region has the DNA TGTGCCATCAGTGAGTTCCAAGGTCCCTCTGGAAACACCATATATTTT.

V is TRBV7-6 and J is TRBJ2-1, with 9 bases fitting TRBD1. The CDR3 totals 13 residues. Germline trimming cut 5 bases from V and 8 bases from J; bases unmatched to any gene: 4. Germline V CDR1 and CDR2: SGHVS, FNYEAQ. In DNA, the CDR3 is TGTGCCAGCAGCAAGGACAGGGGCTATGAGCAGTTCTTC. This codes for CASSKDRGYEQFF.

This clonotype was seen a handful of times. The chain employs TRBV7-6 and TRBJ2-5; 11 nucleotides line up with TRBD2. The V and J ends lost 1 base and 5 bases, in that order; junction bases with no gene match: 6. The germline gives CDR1 SGHVS, CDR2 FNYEAQ. The CDR3 is 16 residues long. The CDR3 reads CASSLEGGLAAETQYF. The CDR3 DNA sequence: TGTGCCAGCAGCTTAGAGGGGGGACTAGCGGCGGAGACCCAGTACTTC.

This clonotype appeared a few times. The V gene is TRBV29-1, the J gene TRBJ1-1; 7 bases fit TRBD1. From germline, CDR1 is SQVTM and CDR2 ANQGSEA. The CDR3 spans 16 residues. V was clipped by 4 bases and J by 1 base; unmatched bases: 12. The CDR3 nucleotides read TGCAGCGTTGCGACAGGGTGGGGTATGACGAACACTGAAGCTTTCTTT. Encoded protein: CSVATGWGMTNTEAFF.

V usage is TRBV5-1 and J usage is TRBJ1-2; no definite D call. Trimming took 0 bases from V and 4 from J, leaving 4 bases between them. Germline V gene data show CDR1 as SGHRS and CDR2 as YFSETQ. This CDR3 comprises 12 residues. CDR3 DNA: TGCGCCAGCAGCTTGGTTGGCTATGGCTACACCTTC. Its translation is CASSLVGYGYTF. Complete variable domain (other parts from reference TRBV5-1 and TRBJ1-2): KAGVTQTPRYLIKTRGQQVTLSCSPISGHRSVSWYQQTPGQGLQFLFEYFSETQRNKGNFPGRFSGRQFSNSRSEMNVSTLELGDSALYLCASSLVGYGYTFGSGTRLTVV.

The V call is TRBV20-1, the J call TRBJ1-1; D is ambiguous. The CDR3 runs to 14 residues. The germline CDR1 and CDR2 sequences are DFQATT and SNEGSKA (reference sequence). The CDR3 region is CSVGLVEVQIGAFF. The CDR3 nucleotides read TGCAGCGTCGGTCTTGTTGAGGTGCAGATTGGAGCTTTCTTT.

The J gene is TRBJ2-7, the V gene TRBV10-3, with D perhaps TRBD2 (5 bases). V was pared by 3 bases and J by 0 bases, with 9 bases between. The CDR3 is 14 residues long. Germline loops: CDR1 ENHRY, CDR2 SYGVKD. The CDR3 reads CAISDEGRSYEQYF. The DNA of the CDR3 is TGTGCCATCAGTGATGAGGGCCGCTCCTACGAGCAGTACTTC.

V gene TRBV5-1 combines with J gene TRBJ1-2; 8 nucleotides align to TRBD1. Losses at the gene ends were 1 base for V and 7 bases for J; bases not matched to a gene: 6. In germline, CDR1 is SGHRS, CDR2 YFSETQ. CDR3 length: 14 amino acids. The CDR3 coding sequence is TGCGCCAGCAGCTTGCTTCAGGGGGCGAGTGGCTACACCTTC. This encodes CASSLLQGASGYTF.

This clonotype has more than one count but fewer than ten. The chain recombines TRBV11-2 with TRBJ1-6; TRBD1 matches 8 bases. The CDR3 has 18 residues. Germline values: CDR1 SGHAT, CDR2 FQNNGV. V lost 4 bases to trimming and J lost 7 bases; unmatched junction nucleotides: 15. The CDR3 here is CASSSIQGATVQNSPLHF. CDR3 nucleotide sequence: TGTGCCAGCAGCTCAATCCAGGGGGCGACGGTGCAAAATTCACCCCTCCACTTT.

The chain combines TRBV29-1 with TRBJ2-1; D uncertain. Germline V CDR1 and CDR2: SQVTM, ANQGSEA. The CDR3 runs 13 residues. Between the trimmed V and J ends, which lost 7 bases and 5 bases, there was a span of 15 bases. The CDR3 DNA is TGCAGCGGTGAGGAGTGGACGGACAATGAGCAGTTCTTC. This translates into CSGEEWTDNEQFF.